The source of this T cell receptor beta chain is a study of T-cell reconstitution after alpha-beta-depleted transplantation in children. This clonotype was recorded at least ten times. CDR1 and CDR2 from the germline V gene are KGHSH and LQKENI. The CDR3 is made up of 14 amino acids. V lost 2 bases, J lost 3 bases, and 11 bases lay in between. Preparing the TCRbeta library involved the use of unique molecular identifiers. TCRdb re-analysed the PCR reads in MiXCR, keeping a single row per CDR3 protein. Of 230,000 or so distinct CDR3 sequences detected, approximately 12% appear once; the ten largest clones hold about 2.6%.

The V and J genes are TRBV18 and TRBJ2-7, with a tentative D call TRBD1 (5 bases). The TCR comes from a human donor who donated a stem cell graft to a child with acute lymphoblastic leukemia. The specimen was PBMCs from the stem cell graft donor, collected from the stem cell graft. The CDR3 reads CASSPTGHDYEQYF. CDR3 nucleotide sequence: TGTGCCAGCTCACCAACAGGACACGACTACGAGCAGTACTTC.